This is a list of T cell receptor beta chains from one sample in a study of beta chain features in type 1 diabetes. Some clones are missing from TCRdb's copy, which holds only in-frame ones; the method was immunoSEQ multiplex PCR. Seen here are a few hundred thousand clones, roughly 9.6% observed once, and the top ten hold under 0.02%. The sample was naive CD4+ T cells from blood. The receptor source for this set is a woman aged 25-40 years in good health. Each CDR3 is given with its conserved first and last residue.

V gene,J gene,CDR3 protein
TRBV9,TRBJ2-3,CASSERPLSTDTQYF
TRBV2,TRBJ2-7,CASMGQGFGEQYF
TRBV29-1,TRBJ2-1,CSVGGVAGGPAYNEQFF
TRBV30,TRBJ2-7,CAWSGGGVEQYF
TRBV7-8,TRBJ2-3,CASSLGLAGVTDTQYF
TRBV9,TRBJ2-5,CASSVGPGAETQYF
TRBV4-1,TRBJ1-2,CASSQESGSGYGYTF
TRBV19,TRBJ1-2,CASSDPGQSVYGYTF
TRBV2,TRBJ2-3,CASRKGASGSGDTQYF
TRBV18,TRBJ1-1,CASSRGQPNTEAFF
TRBV7-9,TRBJ2-7,CASSADSHYEQYF
TRBV7-2,TRBJ2-1,CASSRSGRALSEQFF
TRBV11-1,TRBJ2-3,CASSLAGDYTDTQYF
TRBV30,TRBJ1-1,CAWSVGGRGQGIYSNTEAFF
TRBV7-3,TRBJ1-5,CASSLVGQGGFNQPQHF
TRBV4-1,TRBJ2-7,CASSQIAANSYEQYF
TRBV7-2,TRBJ1-2,CASSLAAVNYGYTF
TRBV28,TRBJ2-2,CASSRRTGGSNTGELFF
TRBV5-1,TRBJ1-5,CASSLVAGVHQPQHF
TRBV29-1,TRBJ2-7,CSVRGLAGDRRGHEQYF
TRBV28,TRBJ1-5,CASRWTGAYNQPQHF
TRBV2,TRBJ2-2,CASSGRRVTNTGELFF
TRBV4-1,TRBJ1-4,CASSQDGTVGYEKLFF